There are a few counts of the clone carrying this T cell receptor beta chain. This sample was taken from a study of PD-1 blockade in classical Hodgkin lymphoma. Trimming cost V 6 bases and J 8 bases; bases outside gene matches: 10. Germline V gene sequence: CDR1 ENHRY, CDR2 SYGVKD. The CDR3 has 15 amino acids. Some clones are missing from TCRdb's copy, which holds only in-frame ones; the method was immunoSEQ multiplex PCR. The table has about 24,000 clones, more than 75% seen once; the top ten hold 20% to 25%. The sample's time point: cycle 4 day 1 (C4D1), after about 6 weeks of nivolumab. Relapse after autologous stem cell transplantation occurred in every patient, and brentuximab vedotin exposure varied.

The specimen was peripheral blood mononuclear cells (PBMCs), collected before the fourth cycle of nivolumab. This chain connects TRBV10-3 to TRBJ1-2; 12 bases are a match to TRBD1. The TCR was taken from a human donor with classical Hodgkin lymphoma. The CDR3 is CAISSGTGGGEGYTF. Here the CDR3 DNA reads TGTGCCATCAGCTCCGGGACAGGGGGCGGAGAAGGCTACACCTTC.